The 30 T cell receptor beta chains below were found in one sample sequenced in a study of T-cell memory formation after mild COVID-19. Each CDR3 protein is one row after TCRdb ran MiXCR on the 5' RACE reads. The repertoire includes around 200,000 distinct CDR3 sequences, around 8.8% of them detected once, and around 3.3% sits in the top ten. The sample taken for sequencing was PBMCs or a T cell subset sorted from them (not recorded which). Receptors originate from a man aged 18 to 30 who had mild COVID-19 (a few samples of this study predate the infection). Cell type and time point are not known.

The V call is TRBV4-2, the J call TRBJ2-7; TRBD2 might be the D (6 bases). This CDR3 has 16 residues. Per germline, CDR1 LGHNA and CDR2 YNFKEQ. Trimming stripped 1 base from V and 0 bases from J, with 13 bases between. The CDR3 sequence is CASSQGVSGPSYEQYF. The CDR3 DNA reads as TGTGCCAGCAGCCAAGGTGTTAGCGGCCCCTCCTACGAGCAGTACTTC.

The chain recombines TRBV20-1 with TRBJ2-5; D is undetermined. The CDR3 consists of 14 residues. Trimming left V 5 bases short and J 7 bases short, with 20 bases between. Per germline, CDR1 DFQATT and CDR2 SNEGSKA (reference sequence). The CDR3 here is CSAPPGLSPGTQYF. The CDR3 nucleotides read TGCAGTGCTCCCCCCGGCCTCTCTCCCGGGACCCAGTACTTC.

This clonotype was observed at least ten times. The chain recombines TRBV20-1 with TRBJ2-7, with D possibly matching TRBD2 (7 bases). V was clipped by 3 bases and J by 2 bases, with 17 bases between them. The CDR3 has 15 residues. The germline V gene encodes CDR1 DFQATT and CDR2 SNEGSKA (reference sequence). This CDR3 reads CSARPGGGTPYEQYF. The DNA of the CDR3 is TGCAGTGCTAGGCCGGGGGGAGGGACACCCTACGAGCAGTACTTC.

J is TRBJ1-6 and V is TRBV3-1; 8 nucleotides agree with TRBD1. After removal of 1 base from V and 11 bases from J, the junction contained 10 bases not matched to a gene. The CDR3 has 16 residues. Germline V CDR1 and CDR2: LGHDT, YNNKEL (reference sequence). The DNA of the CDR3 is TGTGCCAGCAGCCAAGGGACCGGGACAGGCAAGGCACCCCTCCACTTT. Protein product: CASSQGTGTGKAPLHF.

This clonotype was picked up a small number of times. The chain carries TRBV5-1 and TRBJ1-1; 8 bases line up with TRBD1. The V gene's germline CDR1 is SGHRS and CDR2 YFSETQ. This CDR3 spans 14 amino acids. The V segment lost 5 bases and the J segment 5 bases; nucleotides outside the gene matches: 8. CDR3 protein: CASRLRTGWTEAFF. For the CDR3, the DNA is TGCGCCAGCAGGCTTAGGACAGGGTGGACTGAAGCTTTCTTT.

This clonotype has a count of ten or more. The V gene is TRBV5-1, the J gene TRBJ2-2, with D hard to call. CDR3 length equals 13 residues. V shed 0 bases and J shed 6 bases, with 6 bases lying between them. Per the germline V gene, CDR1 is SGHRS and CDR2 is YFSETQ. CDR3 sequence reads: CASSLAVSGELFF. The CDR3 region has the DNA TGCGCCAGCAGCTTGGCCGTCTCCGGGGAGCTGTTTTTT.

The sample holds many counts of this clonotype. The gene calls are TRBV4-3 and TRBJ2-2, with D possibly being TRBD2 (6 bases). Trimming stripped 5 bases from V and 0 bases from J, with 22 bases between. Germline V CDR1 and CDR2: LGHNA, YSLEER. The CDR3 is 19 amino acids. The CDR3 loop reads CASSSRRVGGNANTGELFF. Written as DNA, the CDR3 is TGCGCCAGCAGCTCTAGGAGGGTAGGCGGGAACGCGAACACCGGGGAGCTGTTTTTT.

The chain is built from TRBV7-3 and TRBJ2-3; TRBD2 is a possible D gene (5 bases). Deletions cut 6 bases from V and 2 bases from J, with 12 bases between. Germline V lookup: CDR1 SGHTA, CDR2 FQGTGA. This CDR3 is 14 amino acids long. CDR3 region: CASSNDYHTDTQYF. CDR3 nucleotide sequence: TGTGCCAGCAGTAATGACTACCACACAGATACGCAGTATTTT.

This clonotype was picked up a small number of times. The genes are TRBV20-1 and TRBJ1-1; 7 bases fit TRBD1. Per germline, CDR1 DFQATT and CDR2 SNEGSKA (reference sequence). The CDR3 runs to 11 residues. Here the CDR3 reads CRAGGGTEAFF. For the CDR3, the DNA is TGCAGAGCAGGGGGTGGCACTGAAGCTTTCTTT.

The table lists this clonotype with a few counts. The V gene is TRBV25-1, the J gene TRBJ1-2; D is ambiguous. The CDR3 consists of 15 residues. Per the germline V gene, CDR1 is MGHDK and CDR2 is SYGVNS. V dropped 1 base and J dropped 4 bases, with 13 bases sitting between them. The DNA of the CDR3 is TGTGCCAGCAGTGAATTCGATAGGCCCCTCTATGGCTACACCTTC. Its translation is CASSEFDRPLYGYTF.

This clonotype was seen repeatedly, ten times or more. The J gene is TRBJ2-1, the V gene TRBV7-2, with TRBD1 matching over 8 bases. This CDR3 has 18 amino acids. CDR1 is SGHTA, CDR2 FQGNSA, per germline. V trimming: 1 base; J trimming: 6 bases; junction bases outside the gene matches: 14. CDR3 residues: CASSLVWVGTGQFNEQFF. In nucleotides, the CDR3 is TGTGCCAGCAGCTTAGTTTGGGTCGGGACAGGACAATTCAATGAGCAGTTCTTC.

The chain employs TRBV6-6 and TRBJ2-2, with TRBD1 matching 9 bases. This CDR3 spans 17 amino acids. V trimming: 4 bases; J trimming: 2 bases; junction bases outside the gene matches: 8. Germline V gene sequence: CDR1 MNHNY, CDR2 SVGAGI (reference sequence). The CDR3 coding sequence is TGTGCCAGCAGTTCTCCCTCAACAGGGGGCAACACCGGGGAGCTGTTTTTT. This codes for CASSSPSTGGNTGELFF.

The chain has TRBV4-2 and TRBJ1-6; D may be TRBD1 (5 bases). V lost 4 bases to trimming and J lost 7 bases, with 11 bases between them. The CDR3 loop spans 14 amino acids. Germline CDR1 is LGHNA and CDR2 is YNFKEQ. CDR3 residues: CASSRETGNSPLHF. The DNA of the CDR3 is TGTGCCAGCAGCCGAGAAACAGGCAATTCACCCCTCCACTTT.

This clonotype turned up a few times. This sequence joins TRBV7-6 and TRBJ1-4; no clear D gene. CDR1 is SGHVS, CDR2 FNYEAQ, per germline. V lost 5 bases and J lost 0, with 10 bases in between. This CDR3 is built from 15 residues. The CDR3 reads CASSARTTTNEKLFF. The DNA of the CDR3 is TGTGCCAGCAGCGCCAGGACTACAACTAATGAAAAACTGTTTTTT.

This clonotype has only a few counts. The rearrangement joins TRBV20-1 to TRBJ1-1; 11 bases are a match to TRBD1. This CDR3 is 15 amino acids long. From germline, CDR1 is DFQATT and CDR2 SNEGSKA (reference sequence). The CDR3 loop reads CSPTGTGGTNTEAFF. DNA for the CDR3: TGCAGCCCGACAGGGACAGGGGGTACGAACACTGAAGCTTTCTTT.

There are many counts of this clonotype. The J gene is TRBJ2-3, the V gene TRBV12-3 or TRBV12-4, with a possible D match to TRBD2 (5 bases). V was shortened by 4 bases and J by 1 base, with 12 bases between the two germline ends. This CDR3 region has 15 residues. The DNA of the CDR3 is TGTGCCAGCAGTTCGTGGGAGATCGGCACAGATACGCAGTATTTT. Translated: CASSSWEIGTDTQYF.

Many counts were recorded for this clonotype. This chain connects TRBV5-4 to TRBJ2-5; TRBD2 aligns across 11 bases. The V gene end was trimmed by 3 bases and the J gene end by 2 bases; junction bases not matched to a gene: 3. The CDR3 length is 15 residues. Per the germline V gene, CDR1 is SGHNT and CDR2 is YYREEE (reference sequence). CDR3 coding DNA: TGTGCCAGCAGCTCGGGACTAGCGGCACAAGAGACCCAGTACTTC. Its protein product is CASSSGLAAQETQYF.

The chain has TRBV10-3 and TRBJ2-1; D is ambiguous. V was clipped by 3 bases and J by 9 bases, with 15 bases between them. The CDR3 is made up of 14 amino acids. Germline V CDR1 and CDR2: ENHRY, SYGVKD. As DNA, the CDR3 is TGTGCCATCAGTGATTTTGGGCACTCCGGTGAGCAGTTCTTC. Protein sequence: CAISDFGHSGEQFF.

This clonotype was found a few times. The chain combines TRBV5-1 with TRBJ2-7; D unclear. CDR1 and CDR2 from the germline V gene are SGHRS and YFSETQ. This CDR3 comprises 13 residues. V was pared by 5 bases and J by 5 bases, with 14 bases between. The chain's CDR3 is CASRFAAEDEQYV. The CDR3 DNA sequence: TGCGCCAGCAGATTCGCGGCCGAGGACGAGCAGTACGTC.

This clonotype was counted a few times. The V call is TRBV28, the J call TRBJ1-1, with unresolved D. The germline V gene encodes CDR1 MDHEN and CDR2 SYDVKM. Trimming pared 4 bases from V and 1 base from J, leaving 13 bases between. The length of the CDR3 is 15 residues. The CDR3 spells CASSSSGRANTEAFF. CDR3 nucleotides: TGTGCCAGCAGTTCCTCAGGTAGGGCGAACACTGAAGCTTTCTTT. Drawing the rest from reference TRBV28 and TRBJ1-1, the complete variable domain is DVKVTQSSRYLVKRTGEKVFLECVQDMDHENMFWYRQDPGLGLRLIYFSYDVKMKEKGDIPEGYSVSREKKERFSLILESASTNQTSMYLCASSSSGRANTEAFFGQGTRLTVV.

This clonotype was seen many times. This chain uses TRBV29-1 with TRBJ1-2; 8 bases agree with TRBD1. Germline values: CDR1 SQVTM, CDR2 ANQGSEA. V was pared by 7 bases and J by 6 bases, with 10 bases of the junction left unmatched. This CDR3 has 13 residues. CDR3 sequence: CSGKSGQGDGYTF. The CDR3 coding sequence is TGCAGCGGAAAATCCGGACAGGGCGATGGCTACACCTTC.

The chain joins TRBV12-3 or TRBV12-4 to TRBJ1-2; D not certain. With 3 bases removed from V and 6 bases from J, the gap between germline ends came to 14 bases. The CDR3 runs to 14 residues. CDR3 nucleotides: TGTGCCAGCAGTTTCGGTCGAGTTTGGGATGGCTACACCTTC. This encodes CASSFGRVWDGYTF.

The chain uses TRBV24-1 and TRBJ1-1; 7 nucleotides agree with TRBD1. Germline CDR1 reads KGHDR; CDR2 reads SFDVKD. V shed 4 bases, J shed 4 bases, and the junction held 2 bases outside the gene matches. This CDR3 contains 13 residues. CDR3 DNA: TGTGCCACCAGTGAACGACAGGGCACTGAAGCTTTCTTT. Amino acids: CATSERQGTEAFF.

This clonotype has just a few counts. V gene TRBV11-1 combines with J gene TRBJ2-7, with D perhaps matching TRBD2 (5 bases). V gave up 5 bases and J gave up 7 bases, with 15 bases separating them. The CDR3 length is 13 residues. The V gene's germline CDR1 is SGHAT and CDR2 FQDESV (reference sequence). The CDR3 sequence: CASSQEGRREQYF. The CDR3 nucleotides read TGTGCCAGCAGCCAAGAGGGCAGGAGGGAGCAGTACTTC.

This sequence joins TRBV7-2 and TRBJ1-1, with 9 bases lining up with TRBD1. The CDR3 is made up of 15 amino acids. Trimming at V came to 4 bases and at J to 1 base, leaving 4 bases not matched to a gene. CDR1 SGHTA and CDR2 FQGNSA come from the germline V gene. CDR3 sequence: CASSSQGATNTEAFF. CDR3 bases: TGTGCCAGCAGCTCACAGGGGGCCACGAACACTGAAGCTTTCTTT.

This clonotype was picked up many times. V usage is TRBV5-1 and J usage is TRBJ1-1; D unresolved. Germline assignment: CDR1 SGHRS and CDR2 YFSETQ. The CDR3 runs 15 residues. V was trimmed by 0 bases and J by 1 base, leaving 10 bases between them. The CDR3 reads CASSLDGLGNTEAFF. The DNA of the CDR3 is TGCGCCAGCAGCTTGGACGGGTTGGGGAACACTGAAGCTTTCTTT.

J is TRBJ2-3 and V is TRBV11-2; D not certain. V lost 0 bases and J 4 bases, leaving 8 bases between the germline ends. This CDR3 is 14 amino acids long. From germline, CDR1 is SGHAT and CDR2 FQNNGV. CDR3 region: CASSLEFVADTQYF. DNA for the CDR3: TGTGCCAGCAGCTTAGAATTTGTCGCAGATACGCAGTATTTT. The full variable domain, its missing parts supplied by reference TRBV11-2 and TRBJ2-3, is EAGVAQSPRYKIIEKRQSVAFWCNPISGHATLYWYQQILGQGPKLLIQFQNNGVVDDSQLPKDRFSAERLKGVDSTLKIQPAKLEDSAVYLCASSLEFVADTQYFGPGTRLTVL.

This clonotype has at least ten counts. The V and J genes are TRBV7-3 and TRBJ2-3; TRBD2 matches 7 bases. Germline V gene data show CDR1 as SGHTA and CDR2 as FQGTGA. The CDR3 covers 13 residues. With 6 bases clipped from V and 4 bases from J, the junction kept 4 bases outside the gene matches. CDR3 DNA: TGTGCCAGCAGTTTACGGGGGGCAGATACGCAGTATTTT. This gives the protein CASSLRGADTQYF.

Many counts were recorded for this clonotype. The J gene is TRBJ2-7, the V gene TRBV4-3; no reliable D call. Trimming took 4 bases from V and 3 from J, leaving 10 bases between them. The length of the CDR3 is 13 residues. Germline V CDR1 and CDR2: LGHNA, YSLEER. CDR3 sequence reads: CASSREVHYEQYF. CDR3 sequence (DNA): TGCGCCAGCAGCCGTGAGGTCCACTACGAGCAGTACTTC.

In this sample, this clonotype turned up a few times. The chain recombines TRBV5-1 with TRBJ2-2; 7 bases are shared with TRBD1. In germline, CDR1 is SGHRS, CDR2 YFSETQ. The CDR3 length is 15 residues. Trimming took 3 bases from V and 4 from J; bases not matched to a gene: 6. Written as DNA, the CDR3 is TGCGCCAGCAGCTCTAAAACAGGGGCCACCGGGGAGCTGTTTTTT. It codes for CASSSKTGATGELFF. The complete variable domain, with remaining parts taken from reference TRBV5-1 and TRBJ2-2, reads KAGVTQTPRYLIKTRGQQVTLSCSPISGHRSVSWYQQTPGQGLQFLFEYFSETQRNKGNFPGRFSGRQFSNSRSEMNVSTLELGDSALYLCASSSKTGATGELFFGEGSRLTVL.